The sequence of this T cell receptor beta chain was determined in a study of Ad26.COV2.S vaccination and SARS-CoV-2 variants (dated by TCRdb to the early 2020s). About the investigation overall: TCRbeta repertoire sequencing was used to assess the specificity and breadth of SARS-CoV-2-reactive T cell receptors after Ad26.COV2.S vaccination. The TCR-sequenced set comprised around 30 samples: around 20 Ad26.COV2.S vaccine recipients, 5 placebo recipients and 8 SARS-CoV-2 convalescent individuals.

From the cysteine up to the phenylalanine, the CDR3 has a length of 12 residues. Left in the record is the CDR3 DNA by itself, 36 bases read in frame from the first base. Trimming removed 0 bases from V and 8 bases from J, leaving 6 bases between the germline ends. Per the germline V gene, SGDLS is the CDR1 and YYNGEE is the CDR2. General conclusions and limits of the study: Higher spike-specific TCR breadth was observed in Ad26.COV2.S recipients than in placebo recipients (P = 0.0014). After vaccination, substantial breadth of spike-specific CD8+ and CD4+ T cell responses was reported. Vaccine and placebo recipients had similar non-spike TCR breadth, a finding consistent with the vaccine containing only spike. According to the authors, total T cell responses may have been underestimated by the TCR breadth and depth analyses.

The immunoSEQ Assay was used to sequence TCRbeta CDR3 regions. After extraction, genomic DNA underwent amplification by bias-controlled multiplex PCR, followed by high-throughput sequencing. As for how the authors treated the data: To quantify the absolute abundance of every unique TCRbeta CDR3 region, sequences were collapsed and filtered. T cell fraction was estimated by normalization of TCRbeta template counts to usable DNA, with usable DNA being measured through amplification of reference genes present in all nucleated cells. Repertoire TCRs were annotated as SARS-CoV-2-specific when V gene, CDR3 amino acid sequence and J gene were exactly matched to a known reactive TCR set. MIRA supplied the reference SARS-CoV-2 TCR set, which was filtered for enrichment in COVID-19-positive ImmuneCODE repertoires so that public or cross-reactive TCRs were removed. Using the MIRA antigens, annotated TCRs were further analysed by specific ORF or by position within an ORF. Depth was the summed frequency of annotated unique rearrangements, while breadth was defined as annotated unique rearrangements over total unique productive rearrangements. Group comparisons of TCR breadth used two-sided Wilcoxon rank-sum tests. Here the immuneACCESS table is served through TCRdb, limited to in-frame sequences with V and J called. Missing clones are a known gap in these copies; in checked studies unresolved V genes cover under half, and the rest lacks a known reason. V and J calls and clone size are given by that table; D and trimming were obtained from the DNA. This sample lists roughly 140,000 clones; approximately 90% were detected once. Approximately 5.1% of the sample is held by the ten biggest clonotypes.

The sample's time point label, in plain terms: individuals recovered from natural SARS-CoV-2 infection. Note on this clone: Which antigen it targets is not known. There are no base qualities to consult, and no much larger clone falls within one base.

This receptor was obtained from a human donor who had recovered from COVID-19. The specimen comprised peripheral blood, sampled after recovery from COVID-19. This sequence uses TRBV9 and TRBJ2-1; TRBD2 is possibly the D segment (6 matching bases). CDR3 loop: CASSVGGDEQFF. Here is the DNA: TGTGCCAGCAGCGTAGGGGGGGATGAGCAGTTCTTC.